Listed here is a single T cell receptor beta chain. Assay used: immunoSEQ multiplex PCR; TCRdb lists only in-frame clones, some missing. The data hold a few hundred thousand clones, with 86% observed a single time. This sample stems from a study of blood T cell repertoires in COVID-19. Germline trimming cut 3 bases from V and 0 bases from J; bases unmatched to any gene: 1. CDR1 is SGHDN, CDR2 FVKESK, per germline. The CDR3 is made up of 15 amino acids. The source is a man aged 40-49 years who had recovered from COVID-19. The chain joins TRBV14 to TRBJ2-2; 7 positions agree with TRBD1. The sequencing input was PBMCs or T cells enriched from blood (not recorded which). CDR3 sequence: CASSHDRANTGELFF. CDR3 in DNA: TGTGCCAGCAGCCACGACAGGGCGAACACCGGGGAGCTGTTTTTT.